This T cell receptor (beta chain) was obtained from a study of blood T cell repertoires in COVID-19. Study at large: PBMCs, B-cell-depleted T cells, or T cells were the source of the cDNA or gDNA that made up the material.

Per the germline V gene, CDR1 is KGHDR and CDR2 is SFDVKD. The CDR3 covers 14 residues. Trimming shortened V by 1 base and J by 8 bases, and 13 bases separated the two germline ends. Sequencing was performed with immunoSEQ multiplex PCR; in TCRdb, only in-frame clones are kept and a portion is missing. The sample gives some 250,000 clones, 88% of which show up once; 0.65% to 0.95% is in the top ten. The chain is built from TRBV24-1 and TRBJ1-2; D remains unclear. The sequence came from a woman between 25 and 40 years old with acute or convalescent COVID-19. Material: peripheral blood. The chain's CDR3 is CATSDFLGGGGYTF. In nucleotides, the CDR3 is TGTGCCACCAGTGATTTCCTTGGTGGCGGGGGCTACACCTTC.